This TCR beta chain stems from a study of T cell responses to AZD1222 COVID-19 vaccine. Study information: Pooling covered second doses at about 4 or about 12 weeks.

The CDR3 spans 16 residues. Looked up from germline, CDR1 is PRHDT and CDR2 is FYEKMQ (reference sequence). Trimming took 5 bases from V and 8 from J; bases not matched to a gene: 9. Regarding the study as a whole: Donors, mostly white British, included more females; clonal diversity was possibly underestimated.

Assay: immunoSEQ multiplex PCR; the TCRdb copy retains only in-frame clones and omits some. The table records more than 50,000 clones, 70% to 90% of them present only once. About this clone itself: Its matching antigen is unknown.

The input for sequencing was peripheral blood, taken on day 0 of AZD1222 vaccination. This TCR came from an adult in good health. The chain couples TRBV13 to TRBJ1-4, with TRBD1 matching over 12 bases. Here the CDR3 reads CASSHLTGTGGEKLFF. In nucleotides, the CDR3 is TGTGCCAGCAGCCATTTGACCGGGACAGGGGGCGAAAAACTGTTTTTT.